This TCR beta chain originates from a study of blood T cells in healthy people across ages. From germline, CDR1 is MNHEY and CDR2 SMNVEV (reference sequence). Between the trimmed V and J ends, which lost 5 bases and 7 bases, there was a span of 18 bases. CDR3 length: 15 amino acids. The authors ran a second PCR of about 7 to 11 cycles using a sample-barcoded 5' primer and a J-beta primer mix. Via MiXCR, TCRdb re-called the 5' RACE reads, giving one row per CDR3 protein. The sample carries 540,000 or so distinct CDR3 sequences, 25% to 30% recorded once. The gene calls are TRBV27 and TRBJ2-1; D may be TRBD1 (6 bases). The sample consisted of blood. The TCR was taken from a woman between 65 and 79 years old in good health. The DNA for the CDR3 is TGTGCCAGCAGTCCAGGCGACTACAGGGTGAATGAGCAGTTCTTC. It codes for CASSPGDYRVNEQFF.